The 23 T cell receptor beta chains below come from one sample, sequenced in a study of blood T cells in healthy people across ages. Together with a sample-barcoded 5' primer, a J-beta primer mix was included in a second PCR lasting about 7 to 12 cycles. TCRdb re-analysed the 5' RACE reads in MiXCR, keeping a single row per CDR3 protein. The sample holds about 1.4 million distinct CDR3 sequences, around 59% seen once. Input material: blood. All receptors come from a man between 18 and 35 years old in good health.

This rearrangement joins TRBV12-3 or TRBV12-4 to TRBJ2-3, with 12 nucleotides matching TRBD2. This CDR3 spans 17 amino acids. V lost 7 bases to trimming and J lost 6 bases; unmatched junction nucleotides: 14. CDR3: CASTYHPSGRASDTQYF. The DNA for the CDR3 is TGTGCCAGCACCTACCACCCTAGCGGGAGGGCCAGCGATACGCAGTATTTT.

The rearrangement uses TRBV4-2 and TRBJ2-5; unclear D gene. Matching the DNA end better, TRBJ2-7 makes the J call doubtful. The CDR3 is made up of 16 amino acids. CDR1 and CDR2 (germline): LGHNA, YNFKEQ. CDR3: CASSQDLIDPPHEQYF. CDR3 nucleotide sequence: TGTGCCAGCAGCCAAGATTTGATCGACCCGCCTCACGAGCAGTACTTC.

The genes are TRBV10-3 and TRBJ1-2, with D uncertain. CDR1 and CDR2 from the germline V gene are ENHRY and SYGVKD. V was cut by 3 bases and J by 8 bases, with 13 bases left in between. The CDR3 consists of 13 residues. CDR3 nucleotides: TGTGCCATCAGTGATGACCTGGAAGGAGGCTACACCTTC. It is translated as CAISDDLEGGYTF.

J is TRBJ2-3 and V is TRBV21-1; the table's D call, TRBD1, has no DNA check behind it. TRBV21-1 is described as a pseudogene. The CDR3 is 16 residues long. The CDR3 reads CASSKGGRGGTDTQYF. For the CDR3, the DNA is TGTGCCAGCAGCAAAGGTGGTAGGGGTGGCACAGATACGCAGTATTTT.

The chain is built from TRBV4-1 and TRBJ2-7; the D is unclear. CDR3 size: 14 residues. Trimming pared 2 bases from V and 3 bases from J, leaving 11 bases between. The germline gives CDR1 MGHRA, CDR2 YSYEKL. CDR3 loop: CASSQQRANYEQYF. The CDR3 region has the DNA TGCGCCAGCAGCCAACAACGTGCTAACTACGAGCAGTACTTC.

V gene TRBV20-1 combines with J gene TRBJ2-4; D gene unclear. Matching the DNA end better, TRBJ2-5 makes the J call doubtful. The CDR3 runs to 13 residues. CDR1 is DFQATT, CDR2 SNEGSKA, per germline (reference sequence). The CDR3 protein is CSARSDTWETQYF. The CDR3 bases are TGCAGTGCTAGATCGGATACTTGGGAGACCCAGTACTTC.

This clonotype was found a few times. This chain joins TRBV20-1 and TRBJ2-7, with D perhaps being TRBD1 or TRBD2 (5 bases each). The CDR3 totals 14 residues. The V end lost 1 base, the J end lost 0 bases, and 10 bases lay between the germline ends. The germline gives CDR1 DFQATT, CDR2 SNEGSKA (reference sequence). In DNA, the CDR3 is TGCAGTGCTAGAGCTCGGGACGGCTCCTACGAGCAGTACTTC. Translation gives CSARARDGSYEQYF.

The CDR3 DNA reads TGCGCCAGCAGCCACTCGGGGCAGGGGGGTTCGTACGAGCAGTACTTC. This sequence encodes CASSHSGQGGSYEQYF. V gene TRBV4-3 combines with J gene TRBJ2-7, with D perhaps matching TRBD1 (7 bases). The CDR3 has 16 residues. Germline values: CDR1 LGHNA, CDR2 YSLEER. The germline V and J ends were trimmed by 3 bases and 4 bases, with 19 bases remaining between them.

The chain carries TRBV5-1 and TRBJ2-7, with TRBD2 matching over 7 bases. The CDR3 consists of 14 residues. V shed 2 bases and J 3 bases; nucleotides not matched to a gene: 5. Germline V gene data show CDR1 as SGHRS and CDR2 as YFSETQ. CDR3 coding DNA: TGCGCCAGCAGCTTCCGGGGAGGGTTCTACGAGCAGTACTTC. Translation: CASSFRGGFYEQYF.

This clonotype was found a few times. J is TRBJ2-1 and V is TRBV10-3; the D is unclear. The CDR3 runs 15 residues. Deletions cut 6 bases from V and 0 bases from J, with 12 bases between. Germline values: CDR1 ENHRY, CDR2 SYGVKD. The CDR3 sequence is CAIRISVSSYNEQFF. The CDR3 DNA sequence: TGTGCCATCAGGATCTCTGTCAGCTCCTACAATGAGCAGTTCTTC.

The rearrangement links TRBV5-1 to TRBJ2-5; D may be TRBD1 (6 bases). The CDR3 loop spans 13 amino acids. Germline lookup yields CDR1 SGHRS and CDR2 YFSETQ. V lost 4 bases and J 11 bases, leaving 18 bases between the germline ends. The CDR3 protein is CASSTRQDSEQYF. Written as DNA, the CDR3 is TGCGCCAGCAGCACCAGACAGGACTCAGAGCAGTACTTC.

The rearrangement links TRBV20-1 to TRBJ2-2; the D gene is possibly TRBD2 (6 bases). V was pared by 1 base and J by 4 bases, with 10 bases between. Germline-derived CDR1 and CDR2 are DFQATT and SNEGSKA (reference sequence). The CDR3 has 14 amino acids. CDR3 nucleotide sequence: TGCAGTGCTAGAGTCCGGGAGTTCACCGGGGAGCTGTTTTTT. Translating it yields CSARVREFTGELFF.

The chain links TRBV12-3 or TRBV12-4 to TRBJ1-5; D might be TRBD1 (5 bases). Trimming pared 3 bases from V and 12 bases from J, leaving 18 bases between. The CDR3 is 14 residues long. The CDR3 DNA reads as TGTGCCAGCAGTTTGTATGCAGGGCCCCCGCTCCAGCATTTT. Protein product: CASSLYAGPPLQHF.

Of note for this clonotype: Relative to the germline gene, one junction end is altered; a read error may explain this. The gene calls are TRBV5-1 and TRBJ1-6; the D gene is possibly TRBD1 (5 bases). Germline V CDR1 and CDR2: SGHRS, YFSETQ. There are 18 residues in the CDR3. CDR3 sequence reads: CASSLARGDSSYYSPLHF. CDR3 bases: TGCGCCAGCAGCTTGGCAAGGGGCGATAGCTCCTATTATTCACCCCTCCACTTT.

The chain recombines TRBV5-5 with TRBJ2-1; the D is unclear. Germline assignment: CDR1 SGHKS and CDR2 YYEKEE (reference sequence). CDR3 length: 17 residues. V lost 0 bases to trimming and J lost 3 bases, with 16 bases between them. The CDR3 reads CASSLALGREVYNEQFF. The CDR3, as DNA: TGTGCCAGCAGCTTGGCCTTGGGCAGAGAAGTCTACAATGAGCAGTTCTTC.

The chain combines TRBV4-1 with TRBJ1-2; TRBD1 might be the D (6 bases). V shed 3 bases and J shed 4 bases, with 21 bases lying between them. The CDR3 is 17 amino acids. Per the germline V gene, CDR1 is MGHRA and CDR2 is YSYEKL. For the CDR3, the DNA is TGCGCCAGCAGCCATATACAGGGAAGGGACAAATCCTATGGCTACACCTTC. Its translation is CASSHIQGRDKSYGYTF.

This clonotype came up a few times. The chain has TRBV14 and TRBJ2-4; D not certain. The germline CDR1 and CDR2 sequences are SGHDN and FVKESK. The V end was cut by 4 bases, the J end by 1 base, with 14 bases between. The CDR3 is 16 amino acids. CDR3 sequence: CASSPQWGTAKNIQYF. Here the CDR3 DNA reads TGTGCCAGCAGCCCACAGTGGGGAACCGCCAAAAACATTCAGTACTTC.

This chain links TRBV10-2 with TRBJ1-5, with D unclear. The CDR3 contains 17 residues. With 0 bases removed from V and 0 bases from J, the gap between germline ends came to 12 bases. Germline loops: CDR1 WSHSY, CDR2 SAAADI. CDR3 nucleotide sequence: TGCGCCAGCAGTGAGTCGAAGAGGGCATCTAGCAATCAGCCCCAGCATTTT. Its protein product is CASSESKRASSNQPQHF.

This sequence joins TRBV5-4 and TRBJ2-2; the match to TRBD2 covers 10 bases. Germline assignment: CDR1 SGHNT and CDR2 YYREEE (reference sequence). V trimming: 0 bases; J trimming: 6 bases; junction bases outside the gene matches: 2. The length of the CDR3 is 15 residues. The CDR3 nucleotides read TGTGCCAGCAGCTTGGTAGCGGGGGGATCCGGGGAGCTGTTTTTT. This sequence encodes CASSLVAGGSGELFF.

This clonotype was seen a single time. The gene calls are TRBV6-2 or TRBV6-3 and TRBJ2-7; the match to TRBD1 covers 8 bases. The germline gives CDR1 MNHEY, CDR2 SVGEGT. The length of the CDR3 is 13 residues. V lost 7 bases, J lost 6 bases, and 8 bases stayed unmatched. CDR3 in DNA: TGTGCCAGCAACTCCGGGACAGGCGGCGAGCAGTACTTC. Translating gives CASNSGTGGEQYF.

The chain is built from TRBV27 and TRBJ2-5; the D gene could be TRBD1 or TRBD2 (5 bases each). Between the trimmed V and J ends, which lost 5 bases and 0 bases, there was a span of 22 bases. Germline CDR1 MNHEY, CDR2 SMNVEV (reference sequence). This CDR3 is 18 amino acids long. CDR3 nucleotides: TGTGCCAGCAGTCCCACCTACGGGGTGTTGGACAACCAAGAGACCCAGTACTTC. The encoded protein is CASSPTYGVLDNQETQYF.

The chain combines TRBV30 with TRBJ2-1, with D unclear. This CDR3 has 12 amino acids. V was shortened by 6 bases and J by 4 bases, with 10 bases between the two germline ends. Per germline, CDR1 GTSNPN and CDR2 SVGIG (reference sequence). CDR3 loop: CACKGDYNEQFF. CDR3 sequence (DNA): TGTGCCTGTAAAGGAGATTACAATGAGCAGTTCTTC.

This clonotype has only one observation. DNA of the CDR3: TGTGCCAGCAGTGAATATGGGACAGATTCCTACAATGAGCAGTTCTTC. It specifies CASSEYGTDSYNEQFF. The chain has TRBV6-1 and TRBJ2-1, with 7 positions matching TRBD1. Germline CDR1 MNHNS, CDR2 SASEGT. The CDR3 is 16 residues long. The ends lost 2 bases at V and 1 base at J; junction bases unmatched: 5.